These 3 T cell receptor beta chains originate from one sample sequenced in a study of blood T cell repertoires in COVID-19. The repertoire was sequenced with immunoSEQ multiplex PCR; TCRdb's copy has only in-frame clones and lacks some. The data show some 160,000 clones, with 65% to 85% seen just once and approximately 18% held by the top ten. Material: peripheral blood. The receptors were sampled from a woman in her seventies who had recovered from COVID-19.

The chain combines TRBV2 with TRBJ2-2; D is ambiguous. CDR1 and CDR2 (germline): SNHLY, FYNNEI. The V and J ends lost 4 bases and 5 bases respectively, with 8 bases between them. The CDR3 loop spans 13 amino acids. The CDR3 protein is CASSGRGTGELFF. Here the CDR3 DNA reads TGTGCCAGCAGTGGCCGAGGTACCGGGGAGCTGTTTTTT.

V usage is TRBV18 and J usage is TRBJ1-2, with TRBD1 matching 7 bases. The germline V gene encodes CDR1 KGHSH and CDR2 LQKENI. This CDR3 region has 15 residues. With V trimmed by 4 bases and J by 8 bases, 13 bases remained unmatched. This CDR3 is CASSRAGQSGGGYTF. The CDR3, as DNA: TGTGCCAGCTCACGCGCGGGACAGTCTGGGGGCGGCTACACCTTC.

J is TRBJ2-3 and V is TRBV28; 9 bases line up with TRBD2. V gave up 7 bases and J gave up 1 base; unmatched junction bases: 9. The germline V gene encodes CDR1 MDHEN and CDR2 SYDVKM. The CDR3 runs 16 residues. This CDR3 is CASTPPASGGTDTQYF. The CDR3 region has the DNA TGTGCCAGCACCCCCCCGGCTAGCGGGGGCACAGATACGCAGTATTTT. The full variable domain, completed using reference TRBV28 and TRBJ2-3, is DVKVTQSSRYLVKRTGEKVFLECVQDMDHENMFWYRQDPGLGLRLIYFSYDVKMKEKGDIPEGYSVSREKKERFSLILESASTNQTSMYLCASTPPASGGTDTQYFGPGTRLTVL.